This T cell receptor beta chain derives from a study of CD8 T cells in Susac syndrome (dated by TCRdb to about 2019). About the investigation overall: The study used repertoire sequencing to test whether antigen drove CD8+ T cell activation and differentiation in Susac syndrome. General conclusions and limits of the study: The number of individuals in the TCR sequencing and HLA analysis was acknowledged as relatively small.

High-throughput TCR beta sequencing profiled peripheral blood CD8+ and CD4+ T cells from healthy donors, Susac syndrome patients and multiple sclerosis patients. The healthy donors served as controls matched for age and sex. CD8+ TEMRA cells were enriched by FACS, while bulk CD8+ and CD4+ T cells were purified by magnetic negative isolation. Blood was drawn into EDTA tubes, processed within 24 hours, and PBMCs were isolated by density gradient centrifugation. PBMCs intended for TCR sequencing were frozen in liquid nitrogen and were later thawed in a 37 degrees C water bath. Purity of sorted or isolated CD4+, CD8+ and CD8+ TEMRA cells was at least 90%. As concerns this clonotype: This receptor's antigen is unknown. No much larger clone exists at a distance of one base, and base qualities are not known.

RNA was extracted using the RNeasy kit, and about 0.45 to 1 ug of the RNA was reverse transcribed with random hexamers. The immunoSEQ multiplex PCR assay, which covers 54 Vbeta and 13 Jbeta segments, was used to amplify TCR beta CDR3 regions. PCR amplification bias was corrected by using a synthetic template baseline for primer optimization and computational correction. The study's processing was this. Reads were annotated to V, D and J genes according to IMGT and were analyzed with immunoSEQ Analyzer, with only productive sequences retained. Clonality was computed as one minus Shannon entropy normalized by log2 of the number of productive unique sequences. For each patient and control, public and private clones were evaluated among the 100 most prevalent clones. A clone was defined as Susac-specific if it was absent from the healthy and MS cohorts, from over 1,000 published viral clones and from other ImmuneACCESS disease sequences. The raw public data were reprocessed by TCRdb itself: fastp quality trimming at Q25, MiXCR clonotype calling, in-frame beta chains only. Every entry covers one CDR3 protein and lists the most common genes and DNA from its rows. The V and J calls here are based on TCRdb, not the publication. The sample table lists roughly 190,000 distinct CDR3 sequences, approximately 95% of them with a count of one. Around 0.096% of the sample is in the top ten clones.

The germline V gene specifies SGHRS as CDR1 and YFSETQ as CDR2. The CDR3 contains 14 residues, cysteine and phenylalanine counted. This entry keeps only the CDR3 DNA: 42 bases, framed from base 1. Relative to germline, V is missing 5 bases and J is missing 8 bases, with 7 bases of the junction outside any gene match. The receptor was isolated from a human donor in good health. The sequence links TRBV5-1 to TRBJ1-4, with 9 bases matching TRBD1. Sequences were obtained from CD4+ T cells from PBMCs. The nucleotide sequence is TGCGCCAGCAGTCGGACAGGGGCTGGGGAAAAACTGTTTTTT. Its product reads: CASSRTGAGEKLFF. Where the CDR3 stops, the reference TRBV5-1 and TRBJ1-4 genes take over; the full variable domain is KAGVTQTPRYLIKTRGQQVTLSCSPISGHRSVSWYQQTPGQGLQFLFEYFSETQRNKGNFPGRFSGRQFSNSRSEMNVSTLELGDSALYLCASSRTGAGEKLFFGSGTQLSVL.